A selection of T cell receptor beta chains follows, all from one sample in a study of blood T cell repertoires in COVID-19. TCRdb's copy holds only in-frame clones and misses some; the assay was immunoSEQ multiplex PCR. The sample lists more than 65,000 clones, about 80% seen once, with roughly 36% in the top ten. Sequences were obtained from peripheral blood. These receptors all stem from a woman in her sixties or seventies with acute or convalescent COVID-19. Both conserved end residues are part of each CDR3. Clone sizes are given selectively: once, few, many, or a class where the clone is expanded.

>TRBJ1-1|TRBV19|.
CASIGKDINTEAFF
>TRBJ1-3|TRBV7-9|.
CASSLYLNSGNTIYF
>TRBJ1-5|TRBV9|.
CASSKGQGARQPQHF
>TRBJ2-7|TRBV27|once
CASGLAGSEQYF
>TRBJ2-3|TRBV24-1|.
CATSDPGLGTDTQYF
>TRBJ2-3|TRBV24-1|few
CATSSPVRGAGTDTQYF
>TRBJ1-1|TRBV5-1|.
CASSLSATEAFF
>TRBJ2-7|TRBV2|.
CASRRQGTSYEQYF
>TRBJ1-2|TRBV6-2/TRBV6-3|.
CASSYRQAAYGYTF
>TRBJ1-1|TRBV3-1/TRBV3-2|.
CASSHGQRNQAFF
>TRBJ2-5|TRBV7-9|.
CASSLELAGVETQYF
>TRBJ1-4|TRBV5-5|.
CASSLQGYNEKLFF
>TRBJ2-3|TRBV18|.
CASSPGASGDTQYF
>TRBJ2-1|TRBV5-4|.
CASSPTSLGQGGGEQFF
>TRBJ2-7|TRBV10-1|.
CASRSGLAGVYEQYF
>TRBJ1-3|TRBV6-1|few
CASSENNAGNTIYF
>TRBJ1-1|TRBV19|.
CASRGQVTEAFF
>TRBJ1-2|TRBV12-3/TRBV12-4|.
CASSSAVYGYTF
>TRBJ1-2|TRBV29-1|.
CSVVRGYGYTF
>TRBJ1-3|TRBV5-5|.
CASSSVIRDRVQLSGNTIYF
>TRBJ2-2|TRBV10-3|once
CAISESPSGIGELFF
>TRBJ1-1|TRBV6-1|.
CASSERLHGQTMNTEAFF
>TRBJ1-2|TRBV10-3|.
CAISRSSGYTF
>TRBJ2-3|TRBV7-8|few
CASSLAAVAGRMSDTQYF
>TRBJ1-5|TRBV28|.
CASYNVRADQPQHF
>TRBJ1-1|TRBV9|few
CASSAGHLGNTEAFF